This T cell receptor beta chain was obtained from a study of T cells in Graves' hyperthyroidism and ophthalmopathy. The CDR3 totals 13 residues. Trimming stripped 9 bases from V and 5 bases from J, with 16 bases between. The germline V gene has CDR1 MNHEY and CDR2 SMNVEV (reference sequence). In its sample, this clonotype was seen many times. Amplified regions were TCR beta CDR3 sequences from RNA transcripts. First-round RT-PCR of the TCR CDR3 relied on the HTBI primer set. TCRdb recomputed calls from the multiplex PCR reads with MiXCR, one row per CDR3 protein. Found here are around 520,000 distinct CDR3 sequences, roughly an eighth of them singletons; the top ten hold around 17%.

What was sequenced was blood. The rearrangement links TRBV27 to TRBJ2-5; perhaps D is TRBD1 or TRBD2 (5 bases each). This receptor was identified in a woman younger than 30 with Graves' hyperthyroidism. The CDR3 sequence: CASSGTPWETQYF. Written as DNA, the CDR3 is TGTGCCAGTTCCGGGACCCCCTGGGAGACCCAGTACTTC.